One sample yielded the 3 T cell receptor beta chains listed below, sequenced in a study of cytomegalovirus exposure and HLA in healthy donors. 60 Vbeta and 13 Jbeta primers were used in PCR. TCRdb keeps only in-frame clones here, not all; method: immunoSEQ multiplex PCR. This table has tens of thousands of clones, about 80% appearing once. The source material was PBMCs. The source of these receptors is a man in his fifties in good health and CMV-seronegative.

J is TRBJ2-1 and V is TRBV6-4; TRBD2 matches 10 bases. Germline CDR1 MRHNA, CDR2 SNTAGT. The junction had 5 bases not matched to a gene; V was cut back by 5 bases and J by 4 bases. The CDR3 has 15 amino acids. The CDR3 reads CASSKGTSVYNEQFF. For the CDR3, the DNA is TGTGCCAGCAGTAAGGGGACTAGCGTATACAATGAGCAGTTCTTC.

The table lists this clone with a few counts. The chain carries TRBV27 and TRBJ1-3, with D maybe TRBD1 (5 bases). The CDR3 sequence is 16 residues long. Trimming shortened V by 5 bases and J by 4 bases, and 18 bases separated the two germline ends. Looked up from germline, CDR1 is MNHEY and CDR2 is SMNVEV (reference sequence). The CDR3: CASSRIGAGPGNTIYF. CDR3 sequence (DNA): TGTGCCAGCAGTCGTATCGGGGCGGGACCAGGAAACACCATATATTTT.

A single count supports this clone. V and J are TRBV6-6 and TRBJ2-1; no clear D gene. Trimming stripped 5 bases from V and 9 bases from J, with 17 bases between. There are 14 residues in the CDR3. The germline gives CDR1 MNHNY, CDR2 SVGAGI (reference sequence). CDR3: CASSIRLDSAEQFF. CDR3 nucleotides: TGTGCCAGCAGTATTCGACTCGATTCGGCTGAGCAGTTCTTC.